The 26 T cell receptor beta chains listed next were all sequenced from one sample in a study of immune evolution from preneoplasia to lung adenocarcinoma. Produced via immunoSEQ multiplex PCR; TCRdb's table is partial and in-frame only. The table includes about 40,000 clones, roughly 71% detected once. Sequencing was done on a sample of FFPE invasive lung adenocarcinoma tissue. The receptors shown here come from a person between 55 and 69 years old with lung adenocarcinoma.

V is TRBV6-6 and J is TRBJ1-5, with D possibly TRBD1 on 5 matching bases. Germline loops: CDR1 MNHNY, CDR2 SVGAGI (reference sequence). The CDR3 totals 14 residues. V lost 2 bases, J lost 6 bases, and 11 bases lay in between. The chain's CDR3 is CASSYRSGGQPQHF. The DNA for the CDR3 is TGTGCCAGCAGTTACAGGTCGGGGGGTCAGCCCCAGCATTTT.

The chain is built from TRBV28 and TRBJ1-2; 7 bases match TRBD1. The V and J ends lost 6 bases and 4 bases, in that order; junction bases with no gene match: 8. Germline CDR1 and CDR2: MDHEN and SYDVKM. There are 14 residues in the CDR3. DNA for the CDR3: TGTGCCAGCAGCCCAGGATGGGACAGCTATGGCTACACCTTC. Protein product: CASSPGWDSYGYTF.

The chain uses TRBV29-1 and TRBJ1-2; D is perhaps TRBD1 (6 bases). The length of the CDR3 is 13 residues. The ends were cut back, 4 bases at V and 6 bases at J, with 15 bases in the middle. Germline V gene data show CDR1 as SQVTM and CDR2 as ANQGSEA. The CDR3 bases are TGCAGCGTTGGAGCAGGGGTAGGGAATGGCTACACCTTC. It yields the protein CSVGAGVGNGYTF.

Only a few counts were recorded for this clone. The chain has TRBV28 and TRBJ2-1; 8 bases are a match to TRBD1. The V gene's germline CDR1 is MDHEN and CDR2 SYDVKM. CDR3 size: 15 residues. J was trimmed by 9 bases and V by 7 bases; bases with no gene match: 14. The CDR3 loop is CASKIRRAGGVEQFF. CDR3 sequence (DNA): TGTGCCAGCAAGATTAGGAGGGCAGGGGGCGTTGAGCAGTTCTTC.

This chain uses TRBV7-2 with TRBJ2-1; weak D call: TRBD2 (6 bases). V was clipped by 1 base and J by 5 bases, with 15 bases between them. Looked up from germline, CDR1 is SGHTA and CDR2 is FQGNSA. CDR3 length: 16 amino acids. CDR3 sequence reads: CASSLGLGGFHNEQFF. The CDR3 DNA follows: TGTGCCAGCAGCTTAGGCCTGGGGGGATTCCACAATGAGCAGTTCTTC.

This clone was seen more than once but under ten times. The chain recombines TRBV18 with TRBJ1-2; no definite D call. The CDR3 covers 13 residues. Germline V gene sequence: CDR1 KGHSH, CDR2 LQKENI. V was trimmed by 2 bases and J by 8 bases, leaving 12 bases between them. CDR3 bases: TGTGCCAGCTCACCAGTGGGGAGAAGAGGCTACACCTTC. This sequence encodes CASSPVGRRGYTF.

The rearrangement uses TRBV5-5 and TRBJ2-3; TRBD1 or TRBD2 may be the D gene (5 bases each). The germline V gene has CDR1 SGHKS and CDR2 YYEKEE (reference sequence). There are 14 residues in the CDR3. Trimming cost V 6 bases and J 2 bases, with 13 bases left between them. The CDR3 DNA reads TGTGCCAGCATACCCGGGGCCTACACAGATACGCAGTATTTT. This gives the protein CASIPGAYTDTQYF.

V and J are TRBV5-6 and TRBJ2-2; D is perhaps TRBD2 (6 bases). Deletions cut 3 bases from V and 1 base from J, with 16 bases between. The CDR3 has 17 residues. Germline CDR1 SGHDT, CDR2 YYEEEE. The CDR3 nucleotides are TGTGCCAGCAGCTCGCGGAGGGCAGGGTGGAACACCGGGGAGCTGTTTTTT. Translation gives CASSSRRAGWNTGELFF.

CDR3 region: CASSLGRLAGDNEQFF. Here the CDR3 DNA reads TGTGCCAGCAGCTTAGGACGACTAGCGGGAGACAATGAGCAGTTCTTC. J is TRBJ2-1 and V is TRBV7-3, with 12 positions matching TRBD2. The CDR3 contains 16 residues. The germline V gene has CDR1 SGHTA and CDR2 FQGTGA. V was clipped by 2 bases and J by 5 bases; unmatched bases: 4.

This clone was seen a few times. V and J are TRBV7-2 and TRBJ2-2; D is unresolved. The length of the CDR3 is 14 residues. Per the germline V gene, CDR1 is SGHTA and CDR2 is FQGNSA. V lost 5 bases and J 5 bases, leaving 12 bases between the germline ends. The CDR3 DNA sequence: TGTGCCAGCAGCCCCCGATATGTAACCGGGGAGCTGTTTTTT. It codes for CASSPRYVTGELFF.

This rearrangement joins TRBV18 to TRBJ2-1; TRBD2 agrees at 15 bases. Losses at the gene ends were 2 bases for V and 8 bases for J; bases not matched to a gene: 4. CDR1 and CDR2 from the germline V gene are KGHSH and LQKENI. There are 16 residues in the CDR3. CDR3 protein: CASSPGTSGGSDEQFF. CDR3 DNA: TGTGCCAGCTCACCAGGGACTAGCGGGGGGAGCGATGAGCAGTTCTTC.

This chain uses TRBV9 with TRBJ1-1, with D uncertain. Trimming removed 0 bases at V and 0 bases at J, with 3 bases between. Germline V gene lookup returns CDR1 SGDLS and CDR2 YYNGEE. The CDR3 has 13 residues. The CDR3 nucleotides are TGTGCCAGCAGCGTAGACGTGAACACTGAAGCTTTCTTT. It encodes CASSVDVNTEAFF.

The CDR3 coding sequence is TGCAGCGTTGGGACAGGGTTTTATTCAGATACGCAGTATTTT. Translated, it gives CSVGTGFYSDTQYF. The chain has TRBV29-1 and TRBJ2-3; 8 nucleotides line up with TRBD1. The CDR3 covers 14 residues. Per the germline V gene, CDR1 is SQVTM and CDR2 is ANQGSEA. Germline trimming cut 4 bases from V and 4 bases from J; bases unmatched to any gene: 7.

Only one count was recorded for this clone. This chain connects TRBV7-2 to TRBJ2-1; maybe TRBD2 (6 bases). The CDR3 extends over 17 amino acids. V was cut by 6 bases and J by 1 base, with 19 bases left in between. The V gene's germline CDR1 is SGHTA and CDR2 FQGNSA. The CDR3 here is CASRNSAYGSSYNEQFF. The DNA of the CDR3 is TGTGCCAGCAGAAACTCAGCCTACGGGAGTTCCTACAATGAGCAGTTCTTC.

This chain connects TRBV5-4 to TRBJ2-1; 10 bases line up with TRBD1. Germline values: CDR1 SGHNT, CDR2 YYREEE (reference sequence). This CDR3 contains 14 residues. V gave up 4 bases and J gave up 4 bases; unmatched junction bases: 2. The CDR3 nucleotides read TGTGCCAGCAGCCGACAGGGGGCTTACAATGAGCAGTTCTTC. Translating gives CASSRQGAYNEQFF.

The chain combines TRBV10-3 with TRBJ2-3; 10 bases align to TRBD1. CDR1 is ENHRY and CDR2 is SYGVKD in the germline V gene. This CDR3 is 16 amino acids long. Unmatched junction bases numbered 8, after V lost 4 bases and J lost 4 bases. CDR3 nucleotides: TGTGCCATCAGTGCTTTGGGGACAGGGGTCGCAGATACGCAGTATTTT. It translates to CAISALGTGVADTQYF.

The chain links TRBV7-2 to TRBJ2-3; D unclear. CDR3 length equals 15 residues. Germline CDR1 is SGHTA and CDR2 is FQGNSA. Trimming took 0 bases from V and 4 from J, leaving 11 bases between them. The CDR3 DNA is TGTGCCAGCAGCTTAGCCTCCCGGTCAGCAGATACGCAGTATTTT. Translating it yields CASSLASRSADTQYF.

The gene calls are TRBV2 and TRBJ2-7; TRBD2 matches at 10 bases. The trim removed 7 bases at V and 4 bases at J, leaving 7 bases unmatched. The V gene's germline CDR1 is SNHLY and CDR2 FYNNEI. This CDR3 region has 14 residues. CDR3 nucleotide sequence: TGTGCCAGCAACCCCAGACTAGCGGGTTACGAGCAGTACTTC. As protein: CASNPRLAGYEQYF.

CDR3 sequence (DNA): TGTGCCTGGAGTTCACTCAACGAGCAGTTCTTC. It is translated as CAWSSLNEQFF. The V gene is TRBV30, the J gene TRBJ2-1, with no clear D. V lost 2 bases and J 10 bases, leaving 9 bases between the germline ends. This CDR3 contains 11 residues. Germline CDR1 reads GTSNPN; CDR2 reads SVGIG (reference sequence).

The chain is built from TRBV2 and TRBJ2-7, with 8 bases matching TRBD1. Losses at the gene ends were 3 bases for V and 4 bases for J; bases not matched to a gene: 8. This CDR3 has 15 amino acids. CDR1 is SNHLY, CDR2 FYNNEI, per germline. The CDR3 DNA sequence: TGTGCCAGCAGTGATGGACAGGGAGGAAAGTACGAGCAGTACTTC. Amino acids: CASSDGQGGKYEQYF.

The chain links TRBV7-2 to TRBJ2-7, with 9 bases fitting TRBD1. CDR1 is SGHTA, CDR2 FQGNSA, per germline. With 3 bases clipped from V and 5 bases from J, the junction kept 8 bases outside the gene matches. The CDR3 runs to 15 residues. The CDR3 DNA reads as TGTGCCAGCAGCTTGAAGGGACAGGGAGGCCACGAGCAGTACTTC. Protein product: CASSLKGQGGHEQYF.

The genes are TRBV10-3 and TRBJ2-3; the match to TRBD2 covers 12 bases. Germline values: CDR1 ENHRY, CDR2 SYGVKD. With 5 bases clipped from V and 3 bases from J, the junction kept 6 bases outside the gene matches. The CDR3 is made up of 16 amino acids. DNA of the CDR3: TGTGCCATCAGTAGGCTAGCGGGAGGGTTGACAGATACGCAGTATTTT. Its translation: CAISRLAGGLTDTQYF.

This chain uses TRBV5-1 with TRBJ2-1; TRBD2 is a possible D gene (6 bases). The V gene lost 0 bases and the J gene lost 6 bases, with 10 bases spanning the gap. The germline V gene has CDR1 SGHRS and CDR2 YFSETQ. The CDR3 totals 14 residues. Written as DNA, the CDR3 is TGCGCCAGCAGCTTGGTTAGCGGCATCAATGAGCAGTTCTTC. Translation: CASSLVSGINEQFF. Together with reference TRBV5-1 and TRBJ2-1, the CDR3 gives the full variable domain: KAGVTQTPRYLIKTRGQQVTLSCSPISGHRSVSWYQQTPGQGLQFLFEYFSETQRNKGNFPGRFSGRQFSNSRSEMNVSTLELGDSALYLCASSLVSGINEQFFGPGTRLTVL.

The chain has TRBV7-2 and TRBJ1-5; D unclear. The CDR3 is 18 amino acids. Trimming took off 1 base at V and 2 bases at J, with 18 bases between the two ends. CDR1 and CDR2 from the germline V gene are SGHTA and FQGNSA. CDR3: CASSLEGGLHLGNQPQHF. In nucleotides, the CDR3 is TGTGCCAGCAGCTTAGAGGGCGGCCTACATCTAGGCAATCAGCCCCAGCATTTT.

J is TRBJ2-1 and V is TRBV5-1; TRBD2 matches 10 bases. CDR1 is SGHRS and CDR2 is YFSETQ in the germline V gene. CDR3 length: 14 amino acids. The ends lost 2 bases at V and 8 bases at J; junction bases unmatched: 4. The CDR3 nucleotides are TGCGCCAGCAGCTTCCTAGCGGGAGACGATGAGCAGTTCTTC. This sequence encodes CASSFLAGDDEQFF.

The chain joins TRBV30 to TRBJ1-4, with TRBD1 as a possible D gene (5 bases). V was clipped by 8 bases and J by 8 bases, with 18 bases between them. Germline CDR1 is GTSNPN and CDR2 is SVGIG (reference sequence). The CDR3 extends over 13 amino acids. The CDR3 reads CARARAEGEKLFF. The CDR3 DNA reads as TGTGCCCGCGCCAGGGCCGAGGGGGAAAAACTGTTTTTT.